This entry is about one TCR beta chain. The antigen is unknown. Assay: immunoSEQ multiplex PCR; the TCRdb copy retains only in-frame clones and omits some. The table records about 120,000 clones, over 85% of them present only once. This CDR3 contains 18 residues. The V and J ends lost 3 bases and 4 bases respectively, with 23 bases between them. Germline V gene sequence: CDR1 SEHNR, CDR2 FQNEAQ (reference sequence). The data are from a study of graft-versus-host responses after intestinal transplantation. Study background: Tacrolimus plus steroids were given to all recipients for about 3 years, preceded by anti-thymocyte globulin induction. Study-level points and caveats: GvH clones appeared in recipient marrow, some first in ileum or blood. Early after transplant, HvG declines were associated with peak levels of circulating GvH clones.

The rearrangement uses TRBV7-9 and TRBJ2-3; D may be TRBD1 or TRBD2 (5 bases each). The TCR comes from a human donor who received an intestinal transplant. Sample: unstimulated CD4+ T cells sorted from spleen or lymph node cells, taken before intestinal transplant. This chain's CDR3 is CASSFSSLFGAGPDTQYF. The CDR3 DNA reads TGTGCCAGCAGCTTTTCTTCTCTCTTCGGGGCAGGGCCAGATACGCAGTATTTT.